The clone carrying this T cell receptor beta chain was found a few times. Its specificity is unknown. The junction and the germline gene differ at one end; a read error may be behind it. Clinicians diagnosed patients from clinical symptoms, serum thyroxine and TRAb, thyroid ultrasound and orbital computed tomography. This entry is derived from a study of T cells in Graves' hyperthyroidism and ophthalmopathy. Whole-study context: Pretreatment peripheral blood was obtained at initial diagnosis. General study points: Through a model of 13 V-J features, ophthalmopathy was separated from stable hyperthyroidism.

Per the germline V gene, CDR1 is LGHNT and CDR2 is FRNRAP. The CDR3 is made up of 12 amino acids. Amplification targeted TCR beta CDR3 regions from RNA transcripts. First-round RT-PCR targeting the TCR CDR3 was performed with the HTBI primer set. One entry per CDR3 protein results from TCRdb running MiXCR on the multiplex PCR reads. The sample yields approximately 490,000 distinct CDR3 sequences, approximately 23% seen once. The rearrangement uses TRBV12-5 and TRBJ2-5; D uncertain. This TCR was sampled from a woman in her 70s with Graves' ophthalmopathy. The sample was blood. CDR3 loop: CASGANREAQYF. The CDR3 DNA reads as TGTGCTAGTGGTGCCAATCGAGAGGCCCAGTACTTC.